The T cell receptor (beta chain) described here comes from a study of radiation and T cells in renal cell carcinoma. Germline CDR1 and CDR2: MDHEN and SYDVKM. CDR3 length: 16 residues. V shed 3 bases, J shed 1 base, and the junction held 2 bases outside the gene matches. Here immunoSEQ multiplex PCR was the method, and the copy in TCRdb shows in-frame clones only, minus some. The data show about 73,000 clones, with less than 90% seen just once and over 2% held by the top ten. The time point here: blood 4 weeks post-SBRT, at nephrectomy. Regarding treatment: 15 Gy SBRT to primary tumor, nephrectomy 4 weeks later. Nephrectomy followed 15 Gy stereotactic body radiation by 4 weeks.

The chain employs TRBV28 and TRBJ2-6; 8 bases are shared with TRBD1. Sequences were derived from blood, sampled from a patient whose treatment included radiotherapy and nephrectomy. The receptor comes from a woman aged 60-70 years with renal cell carcinoma. The CDR3 bases are TGTGCCAGCAGTTTTGACAGGGGATCTGGGGCCAACGTCCTGACTTTC. This encodes CASSFDRGSGANVLTF.